A single sample is the source of the 25 T cell receptor beta chains below, sequenced in a study of PD-L1 blockade in urothelial cancer. The method was immunoSEQ multiplex PCR; TCRdb's version includes in-frame clones alone and lacks a portion of them. The sample consists of approximately 38,000 clones, about 89% of them appearing once. The sequences come from PBMCs, collected around atezolizumab (anti-PD-L1) treatment. Receptors originate from a man in his fifties or sixties with urothelial cancer.

The chain uses TRBV7-8 and TRBJ2-2, with 11 bases lining up with TRBD2. The germline CDR1 and CDR2 sequences are SGHVS and FQNEAQ. Unmatched junction bases numbered 6, after V lost 5 bases and J lost 4 bases. The CDR3 covers 16 residues. CDR3: CASSRSSGRSTGELFF. The CDR3 DNA follows: TGTGCCAGCAGCCGATCTAGCGGGAGGTCCACCGGGGAGCTGTTTTTT.

CDR3 sequence (DNA): TGTGCCAGCACGGCGGCAGGGCCCTATGGCTACACCTTC. Amino acid sequence: CASTAAGPYGYTF. The chain couples TRBV6-1 to TRBJ1-2, with D tentatively TRBD1 (5 bases). Germline CDR1 MNHNS, CDR2 SASEGT. The CDR3 is 13 residues long. V was pared by 7 bases and J by 4 bases, with 13 bases between.

This clone came up once. The chain is built from TRBV7-9 and TRBJ2-5; D is unresolved. The CDR3 totals 13 residues. Trimming shortened V by 5 bases and J by 4 bases, and 11 bases separated the two germline ends. Germline V lookup: CDR1 SEHNR, CDR2 FQNEAQ (reference sequence). CDR3 sequence: CASSQRVGETQYF. Here the CDR3 DNA reads TGTGCCAGCAGCCAACGGGTGGGAGAGACCCAGTACTTC. Based on the CDR3 plus reference TRBV7-9 and TRBJ2-5, the full variable domain is DTGVSQNPRHKITKRGQNVTFRCDPISEHNRLYWYRQTLGQGPEFLTYFQNEAQLEKSRLLSDRFSAERPKGSFSTLEIQRTEQGDSAMYLCASSQRVGETQYFGPGTRLLVL.

The chain has TRBV6-6 and TRBJ1-4, with TRBD1 identical over 7 bases. The CDR3 contains 14 residues. The germline V gene has CDR1 MNHNY and CDR2 SVGAGI (reference sequence). Trimming removed 6 bases from V and 8 bases from J; junction bases left unmatched: 9. CDR3 DNA: TGTGCCAGCAGCCAGGGACAGATCCGGGAAAAACTGTTTTTT. It codes for CASSQGQIREKLFF.

There are a few counts of this clone. This sequence joins TRBV28 and TRBJ2-3; TRBD1 is a possible D gene (5 bases). The germline V gene has CDR1 MDHEN and CDR2 SYDVKM. CDR3 length: 15 residues. V lost 1 base to trimming and J lost 2 bases, with 10 bases between them. CDR3 in DNA: TGTGCCAGCAGTTTATCCCCGGACAACACAGATACGCAGTATTTT. Translation: CASSLSPDNTDTQYF. Combining the CDR3 with reference TRBV28 and TRBJ2-3 gives the whole variable domain DVKVTQSSRYLVKRTGEKVFLECVQDMDHENMFWYRQDPGLGLRLIYFSYDVKMKEKGDIPEGYSVSREKKERFSLILESASTNQTSMYLCASSLSPDNTDTQYFGPGTRLTVL.

The J gene is TRBJ1-1, the V gene TRBV5-4; D is perhaps TRBD1 (6 bases). This CDR3 is 16 amino acids long. With 4 bases removed from V and 1 base from J, the gap between germline ends came to 17 bases. In germline, CDR1 is SGHNT, CDR2 YYREEE (reference sequence). In DNA form, the CDR3 reads TGTGCCAGCAGCCCACCGATACAGGGATCGAACACTGAAGCTTTCTTT. Its protein is CASSPPIQGSNTEAFF. The full variable domain, completed using reference TRBV5-4 and TRBJ1-1, is ETGVTQSPTHLIKTRGQQVTLRCSSQSGHNTVSWYQQALGQGPQFIFQYYREEENGRGNFPPRFSGLQFPNYSSELNVNALELDDSALYLCASSPPIQGSNTEAFFGQGTRLTVV.

The genes are TRBV6-5 and TRBJ1-4, with 9 bases aligning to TRBD1. This CDR3 spans 12 amino acids. V lost 6 bases and J lost 12; bases outside the gene matches: 5. CDR1 MNHEY and CDR2 SVGAGI come from the germline V gene. The CDR3 protein is CASSRTGGELFF. The CDR3 DNA reads TGTGCCAGCAGCCGCACAGGGGGCGAACTGTTTTTT.

Remarks on this clone: Sequence at one end of the junction differs from germline and may be a read error. The chain combines TRBV11-2 with TRBJ2-7, with TRBD2 matching 7 bases. The CDR3 contains 13 residues. Germline V gives CDR1 SGHAT, CDR2 FQNNGV. This CDR3 reads CASSIPGGKKGHF. The CDR3 DNA sequence: TGTGCCAGCAGCATACCGGGAGGCAAAAAGGGGCACTTC.

This clone showed up just once. The chain recombines TRBV6-1 with TRBJ1-2; TRBD1 aligns across 9 bases. Germline CDR1 MNHNS, CDR2 SASEGT. V shed 8 bases, J shed 8 bases, and the junction held 12 bases outside the gene matches. This CDR3 region has 14 residues. The CDR3 DNA sequence: TGTGCCAGCGTCGGGACAGGGATAAACTTCGGCTACACCTTC. Protein sequence: CASVGTGINFGYTF.

This clone was counted once. J is TRBJ1-2 and V is TRBV29-1; perhaps TRBD1 as D (6 bases). The CDR3 has 15 residues. V was trimmed by 4 bases and J by 5 bases, leaving 20 bases between them. The V gene's germline CDR1 is SQVTM and CDR2 ANQGSEA. The CDR3 region is CSVGQAPDGGYGYTF. In nucleotides, the CDR3 is TGCAGCGTTGGACAGGCTCCTGATGGGGGATATGGCTACACCTTC. The whole variable domain, filled in from reference TRBV29-1 and TRBJ1-2, reads SAVISQKPSRDICQRGTSLTIQCQVDSQVTMMFWYRQQPGQSLTLIATANQGSEATYESGFVIDKFPISRPNLTFSTLTVSNMSPEDSSIYLCSVGQAPDGGYGYTFGSGTRLTVV.

The rearrangement links TRBV6-5 to TRBJ2-3; the D gene is possibly TRBD1 (6 bases). CDR1 is MNHEY and CDR2 is SVGAGI in the germline V gene. V was clipped by 1 base and J by 0 bases, with 11 bases between them. The CDR3 spans 16 residues. The CDR3 sequence is CASSYFAGASTDTQYF. The CDR3 DNA is TGTGCCAGCAGTTACTTTGCAGGGGCTAGCACAGATACGCAGTATTTT.

The rearrangement joins TRBV19 to TRBJ2-5; 9 nucleotides match TRBD2. Germline V lookup: CDR1 LNHDA, CDR2 SQIVND (reference sequence). The junction had 11 bases not matched to a gene; V was cut back by 2 bases and J by 1 base. The CDR3 has 18 residues. This chain's CDR3 is CASSIQRAGGYFQETQYF. The CDR3 region has the DNA TGTGCCAGTAGTATACAGAGAGCGGGGGGCTACTTCCAAGAGACCCAGTACTTC.

The CDR3 coding sequence is TGTGCCAGTAGATGGGCGGGGGCCGGGTCCTACAATGAGCAGTTCTTC. Translating it yields CASRWAGAGSYNEQFF. V gene TRBV19 combines with J gene TRBJ2-1, with D perhaps matching TRBD2 (7 bases). Trimming removed 6 bases at V and 1 base at J, with 16 bases between. CDR3 length equals 16 residues. Germline-derived CDR1 and CDR2 are LNHDA and SQIVND (reference sequence).

For the CDR3, the DNA is TGTGCCAGCAGTAAGGCAGGGGGTGGTCAGCCCCAGCATTTT. Residues: CASSKAGGGQPQHF. The rearrangement uses TRBV6-5 and TRBJ1-5; 7 bases are a match to TRBD1. V lost 5 bases, J lost 6 bases, and 7 bases stayed unmatched. This CDR3 spans 14 amino acids. Germline V gives CDR1 MNHEY, CDR2 SVGAGI.

The V call is TRBV11-1, the J call TRBJ2-1, with 8 positions matching TRBD2. Looked up from germline, CDR1 is SGHAT and CDR2 is FQDESV (reference sequence). The length of the CDR3 is 14 residues. V trimming: 1 base; J trimming: 6 bases; junction bases outside the gene matches: 2. The CDR3 reads CASSLVGRVNEQFF. In DNA, the CDR3 is TGTGCCAGCAGCTTAGTCGGGAGGGTCAATGAGCAGTTCTTC. Full variable domain (missing parts from reference TRBV11-1 and TRBJ2-1): EAEVAQSPRYKITEKSQAVAFWCDPISGHATLYWYRQILGQGPELLVQFQDESVVDDSQLPKDRFSAERLKGVDSTLKIQPAELGDSAMYLCASSLVGRVNEQFFGPGTRLTVL.

This clone was counted only a few times. The chain couples TRBV7-9 to TRBJ1-2; 10 nucleotides align to TRBD1. V shed 5 bases and J 8 bases; nucleotides not matched to a gene: 5. The V gene's germline CDR1 is SEHNR and CDR2 FQNEAQ (reference sequence). The CDR3 covers 13 residues. CDR3 in amino acids: CASSRQGARGYTF. The CDR3 DNA reads as TGTGCCAGCAGCAGACAGGGGGCACGCGGCTACACCTTC.

The CDR3 reads CASSQVGDTSSYNEQFF. The CDR3 DNA is TGCGCCAGCAGCCAAGTCGGGGACACTAGCTCCTACAATGAGCAGTTCTTC. The rearrangement joins TRBV4-3 to TRBJ2-1, with D maybe TRBD1 (6 bases). Trimming removed 1 base from V and 0 bases from J, with 13 bases in between. The CDR3 length is 17 residues. Germline values: CDR1 LGHNA, CDR2 YSLEER.

V is TRBV28 and J is TRBJ2-6; 11 bases are a match to TRBD2. The CDR3 covers 17 residues. V was pared by 6 bases and J by 3 bases, with 7 bases of the junction left unmatched. Germline values: CDR1 MDHEN, CDR2 SYDVKM. CDR3 residues: CASSLTSGSRGANVLTF. CDR3 nucleotide sequence: TGTGCCAGCAGCCTCACTAGCGGGAGTCGTGGGGCCAACGTCCTGACTTTC.

This clone was observed a few times. The chain is built from TRBV19 and TRBJ1-5; 8 bases are shared with TRBD1. V dropped 10 bases and J dropped 6; count of bases not matched to a gene: 11. The CDR3 is 14 residues long. CDR1 and CDR2 (germline): LNHDA, SQIVND (reference sequence). Written as DNA, the CDR3 is TGTGCCATAGCGCCCGGACAGGGTTTTCAGCCCCAGCATTTT. Its protein product is CAIAPGQGFQPQHF.

The rearrangement uses TRBV5-1 and TRBJ2-3; 13 bases line up with TRBD2. The trim removed 1 base at V and 5 bases at J, leaving 4 bases unmatched. The CDR3 is 16 residues long. The germline V gene has CDR1 SGHRS and CDR2 YFSETQ. Here the CDR3 DNA reads TGCGCCAGCAGCTTGACTAGCGGGAGGGCCGTAGATACGCAGTATTTT. Translating it yields CASSLTSGRAVDTQYF.

The chain combines TRBV2 with TRBJ2-7; the D is unclear. This CDR3 has 11 amino acids. Germline CDR1 and CDR2: SNHLY and FYNNEI. V shed 8 bases and J shed 2 bases, with 7 bases lying between them. In DNA form, the CDR3 reads TGTGCCAGCTCCCCAACCTACGAGCAGTACTTC. Protein: CASSPTYEQYF.

The chain recombines TRBV28 with TRBJ1-2; TRBD1 aligns across 12 bases. The CDR3 extends over 15 amino acids. V trimming: 6 bases; J trimming: 8 bases; junction bases outside the gene matches: 10. CDR1 is MDHEN and CDR2 is SYDVKM in the germline V gene. CDR3 in amino acids: CASRVRGQGAGGYTF. CDR3 DNA: TGTGCCAGCAGGGTGCGGGGACAGGGGGCTGGGGGCTACACCTTC.

V gene TRBV18 combines with J gene TRBJ1-1; no reliable D call. Germline CDR1 reads KGHSH; CDR2 reads LQKENI. The CDR3 is made up of 16 amino acids. The V end lost 5 bases, the J end lost 3 bases, and 19 bases lay between the germline ends. The CDR3: CASSVGSQVWDTEAFF. The CDR3 region has the DNA TGTGCCAGCTCAGTGGGGAGTCAAGTGTGGGACACTGAAGCTTTCTTT.

The CDR3, as DNA: TGTGCCTGGAGTACGGGTTATGAGCAGTACTTC. Translation: CAWSTGYEQYF. This chain links TRBV30 with TRBJ2-7; D not resolved. Germline V gives CDR1 GTSNPN, CDR2 SVGIG (reference sequence). V shed 2 bases and J shed 7 bases, with 9 bases lying between them. CDR3 length: 11 amino acids.

The chain links TRBV28 to TRBJ1-3, with D tentatively TRBD1 (5 bases). This CDR3 comprises 14 residues. The germline V gene has CDR1 MDHEN and CDR2 SYDVKM. The V gene lost 3 bases and the J gene lost 7 bases, with 13 bases spanning the gap. CDR3 sequence: CASSLWQGGNTIYF. The CDR3 bases are TGTGCCAGCAGTTTGTGGCAGGGAGGGAACACCATATATTTT. Full variable domain (missing parts from reference TRBV28 and TRBJ1-3): DVKVTQSSRYLVKRTGEKVFLECVQDMDHENMFWYRQDPGLGLRLIYFSYDVKMKEKGDIPEGYSVSREKKERFSLILESASTNQTSMYLCASSLWQGGNTIYFGEGSWLTVV.